The 19 T cell receptor beta chains given below trace back to one sample, sequenced in a study of blood T cells in healthy people across ages. A second PCR, run for 7 to 11 cycles, used a sample-barcoded 5' primer plus a J-beta primer mix. TCRdb processed the 5' RACE reads anew with MiXCR; each CDR3 protein has one entry. The data contain about 570,000 distinct CDR3 sequences, approximately 27% of them singletons. Sequenced sample: blood. The receptors derive from a woman between 70 and 85 years old in good health.

This sequence joins TRBV5-1 and TRBJ1-2; 10 nucleotides align to TRBD1. V lost 0 bases, J lost 7 bases, and 9 bases stayed unmatched. Germline CDR1 reads SGHRS; CDR2 reads YFSETQ. This CDR3 has 16 amino acids. This CDR3 is CASSLVPGQGPGGYTF. Written as DNA, the CDR3 is TGCGCCAGCAGCTTGGTCCCGGGACAGGGGCCGGGTGGCTACACCTTC.

V is TRBV6-6 and J is TRBJ2-7, with D tentatively TRBD1 (6 bases). The V and J ends lost 2 bases and 3 bases respectively, with 8 bases between them. The CDR3 covers 13 residues. Germline V gene data show CDR1 as MNHNY and CDR2 as SVGAGI (reference sequence). In DNA, the CDR3 is TGTGCCAGCAGTTACCCCAGGGGCTACGAGCAGTACTTC. It codes for CASSYPRGYEQYF.

The rearrangement uses TRBV20-1 and TRBJ2-3; 12 bases line up with TRBD2. The CDR3 length is 15 residues. Trimming at V came to 6 bases and at J to 1 base, leaving 5 bases not matched to a gene. Germline V lookup: CDR1 DFQATT, CDR2 SNEGSKA (reference sequence). CDR3 loop: CSAATSGRGTDTQYF. The CDR3 coding sequence is TGCAGTGCCGCGACTAGCGGGAGAGGCACAGATACGCAGTATTTT.

This clonotype was recorded a few times. J is TRBJ1-1 and V is TRBV20-1; D may be TRBD1 (6 bases). This CDR3 comprises 13 residues. The V gene's germline CDR1 is DFQATT and CDR2 SNEGSKA (reference sequence). The ends were cut back, 5 bases at V and 0 bases at J, with 10 bases in the middle. CDR3 sequence: CSAPGEVNTEAFF. Here the CDR3 DNA reads TGCAGTGCTCCAGGGGAAGTGAACACTGAAGCTTTCTTT.

CDR3 in DNA: TGTGCCAGCAGCTTAGAGGAATCCTACGAGCAGTACGTC. Protein: CASSLEESYEQYV. V is TRBV7-2 and J is TRBJ2-7, with D unclear. This CDR3 is built from 13 residues. Trimming pared 1 base from V and 1 base from J, leaving 5 bases between. CDR1 and CDR2 from the germline V gene are SGHTA and FQGNSA.

A few counts support this clonotype. The rearrangement links TRBV3-1 to TRBJ2-5; the D is unclear. The CDR3 length is 15 residues. Per the germline V gene, CDR1 is LGHDT and CDR2 is YNNKEL (reference sequence). Trimming shortened V by 0 bases and J by 7 bases, and 15 bases separated the two germline ends. This CDR3 reads CASSQEITARGTQYF. CDR3 nucleotide sequence: TGTGCCAGCAGCCAAGAGATAACAGCTAGAGGGACCCAGTACTTC.

This clonotype was detected only a few times. CDR3 protein: CASSPSGTTQYF. Written as DNA, the CDR3 is TGTGCCAGCAGTCCGTCTGGGACGACCCAGTACTTC. J is TRBJ2-5 and V is TRBV7-9; D possibly matches TRBD1 or TRBD2 (5 bases each). V dropped 6 bases and J dropped 7 bases, with 12 bases sitting between them. There are 12 residues in the CDR3. Germline-derived CDR1 and CDR2 are SEHNR and FQNEAQ (reference sequence).

This clonotype was observed a few times. The chain links TRBV19 to TRBJ1-4; 8 positions match TRBD1. Per germline, CDR1 LNHDA and CDR2 SQIVND (reference sequence). V lost 7 bases to trimming and J lost 5 bases; unmatched junction nucleotides: 6. The CDR3 covers 14 residues. DNA of the CDR3: TGTGCCAGTAACGACAGGGGCCCAAATGAAAAACTGTTTTTT. Residues: CASNDRGPNEKLFF.

The chain is built from TRBV11-1 and TRBJ1-2, with D possibly being TRBD1 (6 bases). Germline V gene data show CDR1 as SGHAT and CDR2 as FQDESV (reference sequence). The CDR3 runs to 16 residues. V shed 3 bases and J shed 5 bases, with 19 bases lying between them. The CDR3 region is CASSLNSAMGQYGYTF. The DNA for the CDR3 is TGTGCCAGCAGCTTGAATTCGGCGATGGGACAATATGGCTACACCTTC.

This rearrangement joins TRBV20-1 to TRBJ1-5; tentative D call: TRBD1 (6 bases). The CDR3 covers 13 residues. Germline V gene lookup returns CDR1 DFQATT and CDR2 SNEGSKA (reference sequence). Trimming pared 7 bases from V and 5 bases from J, leaving 15 bases between. This CDR3 is CSGAGELDQPQHF. CDR3 nucleotides: TGCAGTGGGGCAGGGGAATTGGATCAGCCCCAGCATTTT.

Here the CDR3 DNA reads TGTGCCAGCTCACCAATAGCAGTGAGCACAGATACGCAGTATTTT. This gives the protein CASSPIAVSTDTQYF. The V and J genes are TRBV18 and TRBJ2-3, with D uncertain. The V gene lost 2 bases and the J gene lost 0 bases, with 9 bases spanning the gap. The CDR3 runs 15 residues. Germline V lookup: CDR1 KGHSH, CDR2 LQKENI.

This clonotype was found a few times. DNA of the CDR3: TGTGCCAGCAGTGCCTCGCCTAGGGAAACTAATGAAAAACTGTTTTTT. It encodes CASSASPRETNEKLFF. The J gene is TRBJ1-4, the V gene TRBV25-1; D is unclear. This CDR3 spans 16 amino acids. Trimming pared 4 bases from V and 1 base from J, leaving 13 bases between. The germline CDR1 and CDR2 sequences are MGHDK and SYGVNS.

This sequence joins TRBV6-5 and TRBJ2-1, with a weak D call TRBD1 (6 bases). V was shortened by 6 bases and J by 6 bases, with 18 bases between the two germline ends. CDR1 and CDR2 from the germline V gene are MNHEY and SVGAGI. CDR3 length equals 15 residues. The CDR3 here is CASSSPSGTTNEQFF. For the CDR3, the DNA is TGTGCCAGCAGCTCTCCTTCTGGGACAACCAATGAGCAGTTCTTC.

This clonotype appeared a few times. The chain joins TRBV25-1 to TRBJ2-3, with TRBD2 as a possible D gene (6 bases). This CDR3 has 12 residues. The V gene's germline CDR1 is MGHDK and CDR2 SYGVNS. Trimming took off 6 bases at V and 8 bases at J, with 12 bases between the two ends. As DNA, the CDR3 is TGTGCCAGCAGCCATGAGGAGGGTACGCAGTATTTT. It is translated as CASSHEEGTQYF.

On this clonotype: One end of the junction does not line up with germline, which may come from a read error. The V call is TRBV3-1, the J call TRBJ2-5; 7 bases line up with TRBD2. The germline CDR1 and CDR2 sequences are LGHDT and YNNKEL (reference sequence). The CDR3 sequence is 14 residues long. DNA for the CDR3: TGTGCCAGCAGCCAATTTACTAGCGCAGAGAACCAGTACTTC. This encodes CASSQFTSAENQYF.

The genes are TRBV7-2 and TRBJ2-3; D is unresolved. This CDR3 region has 14 residues. Germline CDR1 is SGHTA and CDR2 is FQGNSA. Trimming cost V 5 bases and J 0 bases, with 9 bases left between them. Here the CDR3 DNA reads TGTGCCAGCAGCGGGCGGCCAAGCACAGATACGCAGTATTTT. Amino acids: CASSGRPSTDTQYF. The variable domain in full, with the rest retrieved from reference TRBV7-2 and TRBJ2-3, is GAGVSQSPSNKVTEKGKDVELRCDPISGHTALYWYRQSLGQGLEFLIYFQGNSAPDKSGLPSDRFSAERTGGSVSTLTIQRTQQEDSAVYLCASSGRPSTDTQYFGPGTRLTVL.

This clonotype was counted a few times. The CDR3 nucleotides read TGCAGCGTCTCCACAGGAGGGACTGAAGCTTTCTTT. This encodes CSVSTGGTEAFF. This chain joins TRBV29-1 and TRBJ1-1; maybe TRBD1 (5 bases). V lost 6 bases, J lost 5 bases, and 13 bases lay in between. The CDR3 runs 12 residues. Germline V gene data show CDR1 as SQVTM and CDR2 as ANQGSEA.

J is TRBJ2-5 and V is TRBV19; D may be TRBD2 (5 bases). Per germline, CDR1 LNHDA and CDR2 SQIVND (reference sequence). The V end was cut by 5 bases, the J end by 7 bases, with 11 bases between. The CDR3 contains 12 residues. In DNA, the CDR3 is TGTGCCAGTAGTGACTATAGCAGGACCCAGTACTTC. Its protein is CASSDYSRTQYF.

This clonotype has a count of ten or more. V is TRBV20-1 and J is TRBJ1-4; TRBD1 aligns across 8 bases. V gave up 5 bases and J gave up 8 bases; unmatched junction bases: 7. Germline V gene lookup returns CDR1 DFQATT and CDR2 SNEGSKA (reference sequence). The CDR3 is 13 amino acids. The CDR3 region is CSAGGQGAEKLFF. In DNA, the CDR3 is TGCAGTGCTGGAGGGCAGGGGGCGGAAAAACTGTTTTTT.